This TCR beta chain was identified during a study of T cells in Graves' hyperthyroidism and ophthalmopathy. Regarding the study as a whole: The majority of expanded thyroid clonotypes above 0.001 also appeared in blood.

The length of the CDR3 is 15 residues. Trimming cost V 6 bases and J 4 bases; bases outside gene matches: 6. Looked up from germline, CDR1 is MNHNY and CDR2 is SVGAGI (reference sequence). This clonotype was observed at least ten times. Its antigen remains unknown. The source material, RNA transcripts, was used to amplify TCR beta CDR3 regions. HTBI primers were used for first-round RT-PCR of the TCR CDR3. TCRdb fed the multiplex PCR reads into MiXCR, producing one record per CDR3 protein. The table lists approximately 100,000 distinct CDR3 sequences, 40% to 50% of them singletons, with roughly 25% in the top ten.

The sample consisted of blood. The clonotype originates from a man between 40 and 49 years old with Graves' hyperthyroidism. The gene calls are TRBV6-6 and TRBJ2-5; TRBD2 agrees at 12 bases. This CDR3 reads CASRRLAGDGETQYF. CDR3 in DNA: TGTGCCAGCAGGCGACTAGCGGGAGATGGAGAGACCCAGTACTTC.